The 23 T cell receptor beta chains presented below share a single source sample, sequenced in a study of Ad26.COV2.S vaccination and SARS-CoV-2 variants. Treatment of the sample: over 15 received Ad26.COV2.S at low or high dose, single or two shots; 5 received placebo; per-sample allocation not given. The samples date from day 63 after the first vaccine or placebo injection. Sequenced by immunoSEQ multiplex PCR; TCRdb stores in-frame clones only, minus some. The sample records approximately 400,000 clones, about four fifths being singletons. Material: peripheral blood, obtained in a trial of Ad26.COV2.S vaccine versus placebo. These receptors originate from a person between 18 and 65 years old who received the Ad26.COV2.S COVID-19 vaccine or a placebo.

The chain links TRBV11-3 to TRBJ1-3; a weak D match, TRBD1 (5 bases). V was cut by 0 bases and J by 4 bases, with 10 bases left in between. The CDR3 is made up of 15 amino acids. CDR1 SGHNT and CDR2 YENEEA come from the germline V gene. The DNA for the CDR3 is TGTGCCAGCAGCTTAGACGCCAGGGCCGGAAACACCATATATTTT. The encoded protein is CASSLDARAGNTIYF. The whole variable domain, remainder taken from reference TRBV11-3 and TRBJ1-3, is EAGVVQSPRYKIIEKKQPVAFWCNPISGHNTLYWYLQNLGQGPELLIRYENEEAVDDSQLPKDRFSAERLKGVDSTLKIQPAELGDSAVYLCASSLDARAGNTIYFGEGSWLTVV.

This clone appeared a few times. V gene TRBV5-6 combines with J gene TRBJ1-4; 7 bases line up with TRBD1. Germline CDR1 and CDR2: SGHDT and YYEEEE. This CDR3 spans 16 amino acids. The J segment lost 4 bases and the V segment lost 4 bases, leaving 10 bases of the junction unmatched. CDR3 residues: CASSLSRQGFNEKLFF. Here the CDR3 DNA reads TGTGCCAGCAGCCTCTCGAGACAGGGCTTTAATGAAAAACTGTTTTTT.

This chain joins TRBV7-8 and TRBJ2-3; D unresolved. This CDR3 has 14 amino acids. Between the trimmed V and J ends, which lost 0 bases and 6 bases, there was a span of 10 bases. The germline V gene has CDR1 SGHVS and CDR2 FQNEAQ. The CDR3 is CASSLAHSRDTQYF. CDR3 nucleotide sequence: TGTGCCAGCAGCTTAGCTCACTCAAGGGATACGCAGTATTTT.

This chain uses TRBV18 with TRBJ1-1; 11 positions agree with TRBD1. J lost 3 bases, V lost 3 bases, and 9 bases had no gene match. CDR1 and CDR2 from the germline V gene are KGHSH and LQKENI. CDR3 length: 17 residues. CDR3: CASSPPGTGGIYTEAFF. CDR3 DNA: TGTGCCAGCTCACCGCCCGGGACAGGGGGTATTTACACTGAAGCTTTCTTT.

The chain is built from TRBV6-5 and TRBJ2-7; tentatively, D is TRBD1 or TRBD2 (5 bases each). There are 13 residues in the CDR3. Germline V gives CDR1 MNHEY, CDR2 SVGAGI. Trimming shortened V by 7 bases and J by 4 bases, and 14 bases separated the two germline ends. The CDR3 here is CASTPGTPYEQYF. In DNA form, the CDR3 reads TGTGCCAGCACGCCAGGGACGCCTTACGAGCAGTACTTC.

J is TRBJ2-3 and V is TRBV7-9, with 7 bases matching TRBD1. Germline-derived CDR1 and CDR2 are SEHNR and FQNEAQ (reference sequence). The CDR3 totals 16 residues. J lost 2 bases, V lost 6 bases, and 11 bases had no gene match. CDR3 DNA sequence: TGTGCCAGCAGTCCTGGGACAGCTCAAGTCACAGATACGCAGTATTTT. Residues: CASSPGTAQVTDTQYF.

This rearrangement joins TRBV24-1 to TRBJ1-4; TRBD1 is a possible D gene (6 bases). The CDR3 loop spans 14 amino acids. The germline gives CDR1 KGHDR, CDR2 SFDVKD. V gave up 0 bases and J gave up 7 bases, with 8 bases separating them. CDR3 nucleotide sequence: TGTGCCACCAGTGATTTGAGGGACACTGAAAAACTGTTTTTT. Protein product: CATSDLRDTEKLFF.

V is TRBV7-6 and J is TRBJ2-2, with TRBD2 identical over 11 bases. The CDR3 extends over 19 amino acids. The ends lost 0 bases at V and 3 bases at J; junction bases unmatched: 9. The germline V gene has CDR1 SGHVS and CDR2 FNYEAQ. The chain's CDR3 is CASSLAPQLAGGYTGELFF. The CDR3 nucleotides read TGTGCCAGCAGCTTAGCGCCACAATTAGCGGGAGGGTACACCGGGGAGCTGTTTTTT.

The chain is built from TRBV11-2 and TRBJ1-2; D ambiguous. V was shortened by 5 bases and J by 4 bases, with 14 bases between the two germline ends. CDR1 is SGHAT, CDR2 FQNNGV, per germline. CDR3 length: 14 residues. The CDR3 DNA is TGTGCCAGCAGCCCCGCCCCGGTTCTCTATGGCTACACCTTC. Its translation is CASSPAPVLYGYTF.

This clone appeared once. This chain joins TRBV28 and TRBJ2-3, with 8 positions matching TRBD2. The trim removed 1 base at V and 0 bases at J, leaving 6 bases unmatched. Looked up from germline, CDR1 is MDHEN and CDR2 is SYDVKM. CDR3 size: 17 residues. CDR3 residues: CASSLSGAGDSTDTQYF. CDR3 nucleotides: TGTGCCAGCAGTTTATCGGGAGCGGGGGATAGCACAGATACGCAGTATTTT.

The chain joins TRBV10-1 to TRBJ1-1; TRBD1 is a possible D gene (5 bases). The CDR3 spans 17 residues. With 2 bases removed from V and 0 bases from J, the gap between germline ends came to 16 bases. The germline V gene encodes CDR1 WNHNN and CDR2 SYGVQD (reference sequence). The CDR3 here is CASSEAQGSLMNTEAFF. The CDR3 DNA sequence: TGCGCCAGCAGTGAGGCGCAGGGTTCCCTCATGAACACTGAAGCTTTCTTT.

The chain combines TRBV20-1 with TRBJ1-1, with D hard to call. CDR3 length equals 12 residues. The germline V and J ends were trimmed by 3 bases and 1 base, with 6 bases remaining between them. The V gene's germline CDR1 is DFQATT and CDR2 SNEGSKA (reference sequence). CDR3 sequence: CSASLQNTEAFF. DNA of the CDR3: TGCAGTGCTAGTTTACAGAACACTGAAGCTTTCTTT.

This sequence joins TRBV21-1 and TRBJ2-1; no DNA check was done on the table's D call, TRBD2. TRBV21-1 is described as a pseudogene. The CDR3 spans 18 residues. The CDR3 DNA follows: TGTGCCAGCACTTCCCAGTCTAGCGGGAGGACCCCGGGGAATGAGCAGTTCTTC. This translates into CASTSQSSGRTPGNEQFF.

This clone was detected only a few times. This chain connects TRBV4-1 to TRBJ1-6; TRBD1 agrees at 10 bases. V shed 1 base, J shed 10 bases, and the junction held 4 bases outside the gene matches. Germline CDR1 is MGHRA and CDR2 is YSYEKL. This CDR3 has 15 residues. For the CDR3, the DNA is TGCGCCAGCAGCCAAGCGGACAGGGGGGACTCACCCCTCCACTTT. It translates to CASSQADRGDSPLHF.

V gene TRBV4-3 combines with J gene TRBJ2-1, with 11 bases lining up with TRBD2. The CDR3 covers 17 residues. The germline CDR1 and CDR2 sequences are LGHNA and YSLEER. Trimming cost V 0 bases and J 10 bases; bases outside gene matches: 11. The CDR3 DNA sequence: TGCGCCAGCAGCCAAGATCGAGGTAGCGGGGGGGCAAGAGAGCAGTTCTTC. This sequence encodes CASSQDRGSGGAREQFF.

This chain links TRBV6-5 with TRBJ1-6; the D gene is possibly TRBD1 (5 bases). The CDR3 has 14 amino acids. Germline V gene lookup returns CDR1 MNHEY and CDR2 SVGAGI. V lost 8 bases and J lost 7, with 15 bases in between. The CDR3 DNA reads TGTGCCAGCCGGGGGGACCTTTTGAATTCACCCCTCCACTTT. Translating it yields CASRGDLLNSPLHF.

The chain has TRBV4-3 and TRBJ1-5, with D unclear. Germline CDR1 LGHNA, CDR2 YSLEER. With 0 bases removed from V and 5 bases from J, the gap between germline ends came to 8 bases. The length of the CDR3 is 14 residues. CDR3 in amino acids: CASSQDSSYQPQHF. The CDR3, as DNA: TGCGCCAGCAGCCAAGACAGTTCCTATCAGCCCCAGCATTTT.

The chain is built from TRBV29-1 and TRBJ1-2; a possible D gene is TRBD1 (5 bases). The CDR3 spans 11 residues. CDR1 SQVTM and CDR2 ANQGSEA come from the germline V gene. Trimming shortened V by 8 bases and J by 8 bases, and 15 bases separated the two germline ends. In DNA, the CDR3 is TGCAGCTCGAAAGGGGATAACGGCTACACCTTC. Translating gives CSSKGDNGYTF.

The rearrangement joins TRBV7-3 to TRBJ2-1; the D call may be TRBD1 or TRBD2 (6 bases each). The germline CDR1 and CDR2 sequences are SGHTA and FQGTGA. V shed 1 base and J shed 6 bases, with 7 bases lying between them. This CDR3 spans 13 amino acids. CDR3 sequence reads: CASSLRGANEQFF. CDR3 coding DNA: TGTGCCAGCAGCTTAAGGGGGGCCAATGAGCAGTTCTTC.

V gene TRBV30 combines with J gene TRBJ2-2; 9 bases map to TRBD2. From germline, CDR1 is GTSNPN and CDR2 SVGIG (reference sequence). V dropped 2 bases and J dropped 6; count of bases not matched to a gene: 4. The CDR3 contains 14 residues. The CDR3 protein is CAWSLGLASGELFF. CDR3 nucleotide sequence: TGTGCCTGGAGTTTGGGACTAGCATCCGGGGAGCTGTTTTTT.

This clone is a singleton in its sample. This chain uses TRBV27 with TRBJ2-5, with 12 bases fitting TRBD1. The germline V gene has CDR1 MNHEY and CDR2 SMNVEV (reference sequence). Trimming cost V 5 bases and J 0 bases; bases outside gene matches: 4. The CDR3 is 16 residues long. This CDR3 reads CASSPGTGGYQETQYF. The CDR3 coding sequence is TGTGCCAGCAGTCCAGGGACAGGGGGCTACCAAGAGACCCAGTACTTC.

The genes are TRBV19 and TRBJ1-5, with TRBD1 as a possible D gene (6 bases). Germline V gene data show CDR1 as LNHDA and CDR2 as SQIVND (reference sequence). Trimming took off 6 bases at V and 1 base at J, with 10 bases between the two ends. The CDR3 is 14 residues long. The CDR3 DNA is TGTGCCAGTAGGGTCGGGGGCAGCAATCAGCCCCAGCATTTT. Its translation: CASRVGGSNQPQHF.

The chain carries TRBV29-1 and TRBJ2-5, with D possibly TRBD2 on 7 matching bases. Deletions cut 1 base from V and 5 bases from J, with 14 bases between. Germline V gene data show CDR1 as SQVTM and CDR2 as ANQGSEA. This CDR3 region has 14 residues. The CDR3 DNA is TGCAGCGTTGAAGGGAGGGGGGGCCTCGAGACCCAGTACTTC. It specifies CSVEGRGGLETQYF.